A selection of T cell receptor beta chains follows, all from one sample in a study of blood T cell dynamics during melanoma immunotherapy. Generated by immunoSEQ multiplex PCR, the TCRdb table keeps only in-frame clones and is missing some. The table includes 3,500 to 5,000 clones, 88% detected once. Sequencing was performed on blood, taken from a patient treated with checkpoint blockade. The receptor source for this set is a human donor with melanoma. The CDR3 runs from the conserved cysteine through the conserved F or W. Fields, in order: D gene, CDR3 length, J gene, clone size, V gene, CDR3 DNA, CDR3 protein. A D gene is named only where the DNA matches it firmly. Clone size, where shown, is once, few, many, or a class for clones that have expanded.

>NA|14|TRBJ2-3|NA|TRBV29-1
TGCAGCGGGACCGTAAGTCAGGGAGCAGATACGCAGTATTTT
CSGTVSQGADTQYF
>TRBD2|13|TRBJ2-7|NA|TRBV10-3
TGTGCCATTCTAGCGGGGGTAGGGGACGAGCAGTACTTC
CAILAGVGDEQYF
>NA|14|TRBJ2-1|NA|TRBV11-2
TGTGCCAGCAGCTTAGTGACCAGGCCGAATGAGCAGTTCTTC
CASSLVTRPNEQFF
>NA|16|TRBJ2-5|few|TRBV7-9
TGTGCCAGCAGCTTAGGTTCAGGAGCCTACCAAGAGACCCAGTACTTC
CASSLGSGAYQETQYF
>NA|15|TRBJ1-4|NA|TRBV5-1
TGCGCCAGCAGCTTGGCTGGGCAGGAGAATGAAAAACTGTTTTTT
CASSLAGQENEKLFF
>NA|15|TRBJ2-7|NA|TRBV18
TGTGCCAGCTCACCCCTCCCGAGGGGGGGCTACGAGCAGTACTTC
CASSPLPRGGYEQYF
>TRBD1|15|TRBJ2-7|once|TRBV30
TGTGCCTGGAGAACCGGGACAGGGGGTTCGCACGAGCAGTACTTC
CAWRTGTGGSHEQYF
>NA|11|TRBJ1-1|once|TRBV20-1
TGCAGTGCTAGAGAATCCACTGAAGCTTTCTTT
CSARESTEAFF
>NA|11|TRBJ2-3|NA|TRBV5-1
TGCGCCAGCAGCTTGGAGGATACGCAGTATTTT
CASSLEDTQYF
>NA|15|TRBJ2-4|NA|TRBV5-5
TGTGCCAGCAGCAATAACCCCTACTTCGAAAACATTCAGTACTTC
CASSNNPYFENIQYF
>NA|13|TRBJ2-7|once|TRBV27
TGTGCCAGCAGGGGGGGGGCTCGGTACGAGCAGTACTTC
CASRGGARYEQYF
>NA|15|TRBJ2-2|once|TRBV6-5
TGTGCCAGCAGTTACTGGCGTCAGAGCACCGGGGAGCTGTTTTTT
CASSYWRQSTGELFF
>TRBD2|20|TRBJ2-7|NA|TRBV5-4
TGTGCCAGCAGCTCCTATTCTTGGACTAGCGGGAGGCCCGTCTCCTACGAGCAGTACTTC
CASSSYSWTSGRPVSYEQYF
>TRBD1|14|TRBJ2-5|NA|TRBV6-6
TGTGCCAGCAACACTAGGGGGCTAGCAGAGACCCAGTACTTC
CASNTRGLAETQYF
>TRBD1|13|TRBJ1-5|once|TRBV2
TGTGCCAGCAGTGGTACAGGGGATCAGCCCCAGCATTTT
CASSGTGDQPQHF
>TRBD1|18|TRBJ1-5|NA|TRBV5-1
TGCGCCAGCAGCTTGTTACCCCAGGGGGCGGGAAGCAATCAGCCCCAGCATTTT
CASSLLPQGAGSNQPQHF
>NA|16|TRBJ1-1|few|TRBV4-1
TGCGCCAGCAGCCAAGATCCGGGACATACGAACACTGAAGCTTTCTTT
CASSQDPGHTNTEAFF
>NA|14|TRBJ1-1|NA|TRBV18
TGTGCCAGCTCAGCACAGGAGATGAACACTGAAGCTTTCTTT
CASSAQEMNTEAFF
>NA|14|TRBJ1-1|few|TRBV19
TGTGCCAGTAGTATGGGACGGCTAAACACTGAAGCTTTCTTT
CASSMGRLNTEAFF
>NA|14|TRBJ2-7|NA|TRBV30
TGTGCCTGGAGCTTGAAAGGGGCGGTCTACGAGCAGTACTTC
CAWSLKGAVYEQYF
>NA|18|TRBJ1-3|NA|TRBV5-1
TGCGCCAGCAGCTGGACGGCTTGGGCAGGGAACGAGAGAAACACCATATATTTT
CASSWTAWAGNERNTIYF
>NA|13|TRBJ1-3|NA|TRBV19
TGTGCCAGTAGCGCCCTCTCTGGAAACACCATATATTTT
CASSALSGNTIYF
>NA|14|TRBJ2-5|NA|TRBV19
TGTGCCAGTAGTGTACAGGGTCTCGAGGAGACCCAGTACTTC
CASSVQGLEETQYF
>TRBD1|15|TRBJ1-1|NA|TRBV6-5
TGTGCCAGCAGCGTAGGAGACAGGGGTGGCACTGAAGCTTTCTTT
CASSVGDRGGTEAFF
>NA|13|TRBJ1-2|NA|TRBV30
TGTGCCGGCCGGGACACTACTAACTATGGCTACACCTTC
CAGRDTTNYGYTF
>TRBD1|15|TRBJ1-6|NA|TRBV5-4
TGTGCCAGCAGCTCACGACAGGGGGCGGATTCACCCCTCCACTTT
CASSSRQGADSPLHF
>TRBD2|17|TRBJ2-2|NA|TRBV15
TGTGCCACCAGCAGAGCCGGGAGGCTGGCGAACACCGGGGAGCTGTTTTTT
CATSRAGRLANTGELFF
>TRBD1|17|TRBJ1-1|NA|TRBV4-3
TGCGCCAGCAGCCAAGGACCCGGGACAGGGTCGGACACTGAAGCTTTCTTT
CASSQGPGTGSDTEAFF
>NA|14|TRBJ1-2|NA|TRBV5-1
TGCGCCAGCAACCCATCGGGGGTCGGCTATGGCTACACCTTC
CASNPSGVGYGYTF